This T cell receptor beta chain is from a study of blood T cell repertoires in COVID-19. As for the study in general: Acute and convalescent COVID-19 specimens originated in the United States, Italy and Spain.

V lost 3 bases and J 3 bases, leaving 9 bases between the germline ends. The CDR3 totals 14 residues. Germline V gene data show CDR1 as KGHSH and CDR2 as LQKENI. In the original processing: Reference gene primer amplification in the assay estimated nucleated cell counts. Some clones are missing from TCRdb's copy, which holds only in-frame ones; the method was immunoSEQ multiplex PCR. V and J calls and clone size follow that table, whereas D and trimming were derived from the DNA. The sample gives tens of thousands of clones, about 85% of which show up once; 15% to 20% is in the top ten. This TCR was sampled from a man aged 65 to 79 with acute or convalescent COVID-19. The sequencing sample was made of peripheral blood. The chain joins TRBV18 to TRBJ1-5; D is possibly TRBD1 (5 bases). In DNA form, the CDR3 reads TGTGCCAGCTCACCGGGGGGGTTCAATCAGCCCCAGCATTTT. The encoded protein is CASSPGGFNQPQHF.